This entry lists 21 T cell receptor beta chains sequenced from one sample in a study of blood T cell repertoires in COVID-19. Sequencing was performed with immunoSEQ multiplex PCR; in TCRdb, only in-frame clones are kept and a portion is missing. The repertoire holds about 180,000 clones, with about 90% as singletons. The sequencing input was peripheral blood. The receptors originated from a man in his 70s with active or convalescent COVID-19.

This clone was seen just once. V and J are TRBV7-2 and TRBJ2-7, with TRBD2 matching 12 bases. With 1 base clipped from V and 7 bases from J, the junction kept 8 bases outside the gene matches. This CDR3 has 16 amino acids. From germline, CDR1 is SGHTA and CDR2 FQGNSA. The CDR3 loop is CASSLEGTSGFWEQYF. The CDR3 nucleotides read TGTGCCAGCAGCTTAGAAGGGACTAGCGGGTTTTGGGAGCAGTACTTC.

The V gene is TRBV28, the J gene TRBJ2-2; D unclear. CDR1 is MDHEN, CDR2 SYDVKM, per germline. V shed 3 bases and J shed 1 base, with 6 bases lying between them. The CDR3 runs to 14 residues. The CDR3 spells CASSFSRNTGELFF. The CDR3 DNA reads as TGTGCCAGCAGTTTTTCCAGGAACACCGGGGAGCTGTTTTTT.

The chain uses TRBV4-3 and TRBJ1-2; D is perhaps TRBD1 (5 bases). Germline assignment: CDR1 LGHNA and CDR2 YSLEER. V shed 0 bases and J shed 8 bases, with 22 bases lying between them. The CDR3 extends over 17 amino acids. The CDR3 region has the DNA TGCGCCAGCAGCCAAGAGAGGCACCAGGGAAGTCTCCGGGGCTACACCTTC. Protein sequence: CASSQERHQGSLRGYTF.

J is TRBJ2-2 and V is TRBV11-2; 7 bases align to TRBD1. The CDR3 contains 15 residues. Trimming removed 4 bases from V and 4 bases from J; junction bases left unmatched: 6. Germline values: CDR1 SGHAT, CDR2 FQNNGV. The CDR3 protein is CASSSRQGRTGELFF. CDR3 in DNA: TGTGCCAGCAGCTCCCGACAGGGACGCACCGGGGAGCTGTTTTTT.

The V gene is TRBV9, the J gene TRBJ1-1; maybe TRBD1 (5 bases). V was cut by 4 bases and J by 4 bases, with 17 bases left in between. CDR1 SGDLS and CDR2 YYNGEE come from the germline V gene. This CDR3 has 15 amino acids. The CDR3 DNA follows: TGTGCCAGCAGCCCCCCCGGCCGCGGGACCACTGAAGCTTTCTTT. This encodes CASSPPGRGTTEAFF.

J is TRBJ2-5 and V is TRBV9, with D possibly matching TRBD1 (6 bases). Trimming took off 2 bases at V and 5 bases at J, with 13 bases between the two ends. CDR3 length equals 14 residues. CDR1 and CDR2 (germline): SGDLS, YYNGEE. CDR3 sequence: CASSVLQGGETQYF. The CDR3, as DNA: TGTGCCAGCAGCGTCCTACAGGGTGGGGAGACCCAGTACTTC. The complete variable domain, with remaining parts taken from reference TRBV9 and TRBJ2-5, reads DSGVTQTPKHLITATGQRVTLRCSPRSGDLSVYWYQQSLDQGLQFLIQYYNGEERAKGNILERFSAQQFPDLHSELNLSSLELGDSALYFCASSVLQGGETQYFGPGTRLLVL.

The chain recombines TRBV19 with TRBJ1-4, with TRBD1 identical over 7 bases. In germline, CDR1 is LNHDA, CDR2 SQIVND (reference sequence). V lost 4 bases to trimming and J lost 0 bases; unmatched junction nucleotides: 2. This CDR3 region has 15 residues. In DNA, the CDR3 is TGTGCCAGTAGTACAGGGGGACCAACTAATGAAAAACTGTTTTTT. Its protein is CASSTGGPTNEKLFF.

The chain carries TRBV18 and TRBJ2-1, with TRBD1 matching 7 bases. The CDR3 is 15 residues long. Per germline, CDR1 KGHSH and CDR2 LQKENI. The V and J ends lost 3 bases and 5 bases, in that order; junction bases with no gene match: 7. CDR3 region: CASSPRTGTDNEQFF. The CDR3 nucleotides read TGTGCCAGCTCACCTAGGACAGGTACAGACAATGAGCAGTTCTTC.

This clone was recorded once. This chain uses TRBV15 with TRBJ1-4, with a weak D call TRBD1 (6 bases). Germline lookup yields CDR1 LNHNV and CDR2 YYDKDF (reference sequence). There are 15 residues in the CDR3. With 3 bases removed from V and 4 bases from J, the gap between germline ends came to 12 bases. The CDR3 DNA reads TGTGCCACCAGCAGTGGGGGGGCCCATAATGAAAAACTGTTTTTT. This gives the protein CATSSGGAHNEKLFF.

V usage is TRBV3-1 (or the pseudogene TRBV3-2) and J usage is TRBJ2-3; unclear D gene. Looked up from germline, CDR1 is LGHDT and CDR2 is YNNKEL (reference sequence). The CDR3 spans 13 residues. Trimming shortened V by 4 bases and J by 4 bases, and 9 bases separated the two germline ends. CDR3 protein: CASSRLGPDTQYF. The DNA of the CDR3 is TGTGCCAGCAGCCGGCTTGGTCCAGATACGCAGTATTTT.

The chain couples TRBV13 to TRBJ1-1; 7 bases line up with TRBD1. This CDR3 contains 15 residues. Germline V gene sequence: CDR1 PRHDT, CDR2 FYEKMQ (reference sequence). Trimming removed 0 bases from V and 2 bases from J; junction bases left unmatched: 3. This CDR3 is CASSLGGQRNTEAFF. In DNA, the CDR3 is TGTGCCAGCAGCTTAGGGGGACAGAGAAACACTGAAGCTTTCTTT.

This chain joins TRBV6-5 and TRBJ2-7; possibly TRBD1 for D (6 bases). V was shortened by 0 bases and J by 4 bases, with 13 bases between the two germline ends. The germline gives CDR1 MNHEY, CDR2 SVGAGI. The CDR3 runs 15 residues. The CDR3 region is CASSYSLQGLYEQYF. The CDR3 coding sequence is TGTGCCAGCAGTTACTCCTTACAGGGCCTTTACGAGCAGTACTTC.

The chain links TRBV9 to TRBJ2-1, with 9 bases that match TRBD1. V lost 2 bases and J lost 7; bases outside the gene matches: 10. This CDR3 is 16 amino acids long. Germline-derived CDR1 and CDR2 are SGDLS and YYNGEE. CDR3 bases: TGTGCCAGCAGCGTTCAGACAGGGGGTGAGGAGAATGAGCAGTTCTTC. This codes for CASSVQTGGEENEQFF.

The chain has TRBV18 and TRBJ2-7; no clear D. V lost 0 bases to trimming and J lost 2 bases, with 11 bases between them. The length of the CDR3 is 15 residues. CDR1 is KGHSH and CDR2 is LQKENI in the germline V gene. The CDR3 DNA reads TGTGCCAGCTCACCACCGGCAGGCCGGACCTACGAGCAGTACTTC. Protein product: CASSPPAGRTYEQYF.

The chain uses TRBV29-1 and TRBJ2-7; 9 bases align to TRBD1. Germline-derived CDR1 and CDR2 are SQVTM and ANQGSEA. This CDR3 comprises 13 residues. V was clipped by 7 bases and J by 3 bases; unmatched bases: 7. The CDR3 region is CSAAGTGIYEQYF. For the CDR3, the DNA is TGCAGCGCAGCCGGGACAGGGATCTACGAGCAGTACTTC.

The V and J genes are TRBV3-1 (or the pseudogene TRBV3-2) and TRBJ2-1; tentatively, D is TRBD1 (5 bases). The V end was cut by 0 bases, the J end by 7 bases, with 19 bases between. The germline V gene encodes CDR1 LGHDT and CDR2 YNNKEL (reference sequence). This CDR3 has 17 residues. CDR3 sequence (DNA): TGTGCCAGCAGCCAAGAATTTGGGGCTTTCCCCCGGAATGAGCAGTTCTTC. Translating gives CASSQEFGAFPRNEQFF.

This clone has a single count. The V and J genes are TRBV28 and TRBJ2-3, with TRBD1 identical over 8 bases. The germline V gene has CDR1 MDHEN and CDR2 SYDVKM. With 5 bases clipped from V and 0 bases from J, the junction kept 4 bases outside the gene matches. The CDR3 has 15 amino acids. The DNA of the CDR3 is TGTGCCAGCAGTCCACAGGGGGATAGCACAGATACGCAGTATTTT. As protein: CASSPQGDSTDTQYF. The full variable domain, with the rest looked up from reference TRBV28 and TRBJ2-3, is DVKVTQSSRYLVKRTGEKVFLECVQDMDHENMFWYRQDPGLGLRLIYFSYDVKMKEKGDIPEGYSVSREKKERFSLILESASTNQTSMYLCASSPQGDSTDTQYFGPGTRLTVL.

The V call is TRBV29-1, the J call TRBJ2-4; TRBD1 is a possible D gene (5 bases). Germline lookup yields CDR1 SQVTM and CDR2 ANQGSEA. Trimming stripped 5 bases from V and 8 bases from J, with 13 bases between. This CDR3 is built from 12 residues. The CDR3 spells CSVLRARDIQYF. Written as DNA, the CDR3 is TGCAGCGTTCTCAGGGCACGGGACATTCAGTACTTC.

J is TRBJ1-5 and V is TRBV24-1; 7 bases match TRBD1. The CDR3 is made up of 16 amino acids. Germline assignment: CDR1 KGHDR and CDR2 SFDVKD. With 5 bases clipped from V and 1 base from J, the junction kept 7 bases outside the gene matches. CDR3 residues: CATSVGGGASNQPQHF. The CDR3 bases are TGTGCCACCAGTGTCGGAGGGGGCGCGAGCAATCAGCCCCAGCATTTT.

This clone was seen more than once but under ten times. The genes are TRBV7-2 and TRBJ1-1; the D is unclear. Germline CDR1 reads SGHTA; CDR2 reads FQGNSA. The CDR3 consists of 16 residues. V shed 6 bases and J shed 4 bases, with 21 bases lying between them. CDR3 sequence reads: CASSRRDARRSTEAFF. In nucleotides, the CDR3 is TGTGCCAGCAGTAGGCGAGACGCCAGAAGGAGCACTGAAGCTTTCTTT.

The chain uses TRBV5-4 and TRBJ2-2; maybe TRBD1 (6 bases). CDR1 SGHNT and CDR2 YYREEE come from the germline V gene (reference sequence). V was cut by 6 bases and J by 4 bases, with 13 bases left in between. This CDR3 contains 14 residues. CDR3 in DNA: TGTGCCAGCATGGAGGACAGTCGCACCGGGGAGCTGTTTTTT. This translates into CASMEDSRTGELFF. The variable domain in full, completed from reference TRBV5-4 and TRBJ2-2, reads ETGVTQSPTHLIKTRGQQVTLRCSSQSGHNTVSWYQQALGQGPQFIFQYYREEENGRGNFPPRFSGLQFPNYSSELNVNALELDDSALYLCASMEDSRTGELFFGEGSRLTVL.